This T cell receptor beta chain was obtained from a study of tumour-infiltrating T cells in Burkitt lymphoma. Method: immunoSEQ multiplex PCR; TCRdb's copy keeps in-frame clones and lacks some. The data show tens of thousands of clones, less than 35% seen once. The CDR3 is made up of 16 amino acids. The V gene's germline CDR1 is MDHEN and CDR2 SYDVKM. V was clipped by 6 bases and J by 10 bases, with 22 bases between them. The source of this sequence is a human donor with Burkitt lymphoma. The sample consisted of tumor tissue. V usage is TRBV28 and J usage is TRBJ1-6; D possibly corresponds to TRBD1 (5 bases). CDR3 DNA sequence: TGTGCCAGCAGCCCCCAGGGTAGGGGAGAAGGGTCACCCCTCCACTTT. The encoded protein is CASSPQGRGEGSPLHF. Complete variable domain (other parts from reference TRBV28 and TRBJ1-6): DVKVTQSSRYLVKRTGEKVFLECVQDMDHENMFWYRQDPGLGLRLIYFSYDVKMKEKGDIPEGYSVSREKKERFSLILESASTNQTSMYLCASSPQGRGEGSPLHFGNGTRLTVT.